These T cell receptor beta chains were read from a single sample in a study of T cells in Graves' hyperthyroidism and ophthalmopathy. MiXCR, run by TCRdb on the multiplex PCR reads, gives a single entry per CDR3 protein. The sample holds fewer than 550,000 distinct CDR3 sequences, about 15% seen once. The material sequenced was blood. The receptors derive from a woman under 30 with Graves' hyperthyroidism. The CDR3 runs from the conserved cysteine through the conserved F or W. D genes are given only for firm matches. Expanded clones are given a class, and other clones once, few, many or no size at all.

D	length	J	size	V	DNA	CDR3
TRBD2	14	TRBJ2-7	many	TRBV5-1	TGCGCCAGCAGGTCTGTAGCGGGAGGAGGCGAGCAGTACTTC	CASRSVAGGGEQYF
TRBD1	15	TRBJ2-2	-	TRBV7-9	TGTGTCAGCAGCCCGGACAGGGTGGTCACCGGGGAGCTGTTTTTT	CVSSPDRVVTGELFF
-	12	TRBJ1-1	-	TRBV3-1	TGTGCCAGCAACCAAGATGGGGCTGAAGCTTTCTTT	CASNQDGAEAFF
-	13	TRBJ1-5	many	TRBV20-1	TGCAGTGCCCGCAGGGACGTCAATCAGCCCCAGCATTTT	CSARRDVNQPQHF
-	14	TRBJ1-2	-	TRBV11-3	TGTGCCAGCAGCCCCGCCGACAGGAGCTATGGCTACACCTTC	CASSPADRSYGYTF
-	16	TRBJ2-2	many	TRBV7-9	TGTGCCAGCAGCTCAACCGGGACGAAGAACACCGGGGAGCTGTTTTTT	CASSSTGTKNTGELFF
TRBD2	15	TRBJ2-1	many	TRBV7-3	TGTGCCAGCAGCTCGCCCGGGACTAGCAGCAATGAGCAGTTCTTC	CASSSPGTSSNEQFF
-	15	TRBJ2-1	few	TRBV9	TGTGCCAGCGCCAAACGGAGCCAGGTGAACAATGAGCAGTTCTTC	CASAKRSQVNNEQFF
-	14	TRBJ2-2	many	TRBV18	TGTGCCAGCTCACCTTCCAGCGGGACCGGGGAGCTGTTTTTT	CASSPSSGTGELFF
TRBD1	16	TRBJ2-1	-	TRBV4-1	TGCGCCAGCAGCCGGGAGGGGACAGGGGCCTACAATGAGCAGTTCTTC	CASSREGTGAYNEQFF
-	13	TRBJ2-7	-	TRBV6-1	TGTGCCAGCAGCTCTGCCAGTCCCTACGAGCAGTACTTC	CASSSASPYEQYF
TRBD1	13	TRBJ2-7	few	TRBV24-1	TGTGCCACCAGCGCCCGGGACAGCTACGAGCAGTACTTC	CATSARDSYEQYF
TRBD1	14	TRBJ2-7	many	TRBV2	TGTGCCAGCATCACCGGGACAGGATACTACGAGCAGTACTTC	CASITGTGYYEQYF
-	13	TRBJ2-1	many	TRBV20-1	TGCAGTGCTAGAGTTCCAGTTACGAATGAGCAGTTCTTC	CSARVPVTNEQFF
-	15	TRBJ1-3	many	TRBV5-8	TGTGCCAGCAGCTTGGAAGGGAACTCTGGAAACACCATATATTTT	CASSLEGNSGNTIYF
-	15	TRBJ2-7	many	TRBV5-5	TGTGCCAGCAGTTCAGCCGGACTTAACCCCTACGAGCAGTACTTC	CASSSAGLNPYEQYF
-	15	TRBJ2-5	few	TRBV24-1	TGTGCCACCAGTGATTCCAGGACTTCACAAGAGACCCAGTACTTC	CATSDSRTSQETQYF
-	17	TRBJ2-7	many	TRBV3-1	TGTGCCAGCAGCCAAGTTGGTCTGTGGTCCCTCTCCTACGAGCAGTACTTC	CASSQVGLWSLSYEQYF
-	12	TRBJ2-2	-	TRBV19	TGTGCCAGTAGTATGGAGGGGGGGCGGCTGTTTTTT	CASSMEGGRLFF
-	14	TRBJ2-2	many	TRBV6-2/TRBV6-3	TGTGCCAGCAGTTACACGAGGAACACCGGGGAGCTGTTTTTT	CASSYTRNTGELFF
TRBD1	18	TRBJ2-6	-	TRBV13	TGTGCCAGCAGCATCTCCGGGACAGGGGGGTCTGGGGCCAACGTCCTGACTTTC	CASSISGTGGSGANVLTF
-	15	TRBJ1-1	few	TRBV7-9	TGTGCCAGCAGCCCCTTCGGGGCTGAGAACACTGAAGCTTTCTTT	CASSPFGAENTEAFF
-	13	TRBJ2-1	few	TRBV7-9	TGTGCCGTCCAACAGGGAACCTACAATGAGCAGTTCTTC	CAVQQGTYNEQFF
-	14	TRBJ1-4	many	TRBV5-8	TGTGCCAGCAGCCCGACAACAACTAATGAAAAACTGTTTTTT	CASSPTTTNEKLFF
TRBD1	16	TRBJ2-7	-	TRBV20-1	TGCAGTGCTATAAGAACCGGGACAGGGGTAACCTACGAGCAGTACTTC	CSAIRTGTGVTYEQYF
TRBD2	16	TRBJ2-3	few	TRBV10-1	TGCGCCAGCAGCCAGGGGACTAGCGGGAGAAGAGATACGCAGTATTTT	CASSQGTSGRRDTQYF
TRBD2	16	TRBJ2-6	-	TRBV5-1	TGCGCCAGCAGCTTGAGGCGGGGGTCTGGGGCCAACGCCCTGACTTTC	CASSLRRGSGANALTF
TRBD1	14	TRBJ1-3	-	TRBV2	TGTGCCAGCAGCGTCGGACAGGCCAGAAGCACCATATATTTT	CASSVGQARSTIYF
-	15	TRBJ1-2	few	TRBV3-1	TGTGCCAGCAGCGTAGAAGGGGCCGGAGGCTATGGCTACACCTTC	CASSVEGAGGYGYTF